This T cell receptor (beta chain) is drawn from a study of OX40 agonist ivuxolimab in advanced cancers. As for the study in general: Three dose-escalation patients had partial responses: one with hepatocellular carcinoma and two with cutaneous melanoma.

Autoimmune disease history or systemic immunosuppression led to patients being barred. Of note for this clone: Different DNA sequences within this sample yield the same CDR3.

Measured with immunoSEQ multiplex PCR; TCRdb has only the in-frame clones, and not every one. The table has tens of thousands of clones, around 94% seen once. J gave up 7 bases and V 6 bases, and 11 bases lay outside the gene matches. Germline V gene data show CDR1 as MDHEN and CDR2 as SYDVKM. This CDR3 has 15 residues. Sequencing used CD4+ or CD8+ T cells sorted from blood, obtained in a trial of the OX40 agonist ivuxolimab. The sequence came from an adult with an advanced solid tumor such as melanoma, head and neck, liver or kidney cancer. The rearrangement joins TRBV28 to TRBJ1-5; 8 positions match TRBD1. The CDR3 DNA reads as TGTGCCAGCAGCCCTGACAGGGGCAGTAACCAGCCCCAGCATTTT. Its protein is CASSPDRGSNQPQHF.